In its sample, the clone carrying this T cell receptor beta chain was seen a few times. These data are taken from a study of T cells in Graves' hyperthyroidism and ophthalmopathy. V was pared by 0 bases and J by 1 base, with 8 bases of the junction left unmatched. CDR3 size: 18 residues. Germline assignment: CDR1 SGHDN and CDR2 FVKESK. TCR beta CDR3 regions were amplified from RNA transcripts. A set of HTBI primers served as the primers for a first-round RT-PCR of the TCR CDR3. MiXCR, applied by TCRdb to the multiplex PCR reads, yields one record per CDR3 protein. Here the sample spans a few hundred thousand distinct CDR3 sequences, approximately 14% being singletons.

The clonotype originates from a woman aged 25 to 45 with Graves' hyperthyroidism. The chain joins TRBV14 to TRBJ2-5, with TRBD1 matching 10 bases. The sample taken for sequencing was blood. The CDR3 spells CASSQDPRQGASQETQYF. The CDR3 DNA reads as TGTGCCAGCAGCCAAGATCCGAGACAGGGGGCCTCCCAAGAGACCCAGTACTTC.